Presented here are 24 T cell receptor beta chains from one specimen sequenced in a study of shared clonotypes between healthy human individuals. Libraries were prepared by immunoSEQ multiplex PCR; TCRdb keeps only in-frame clonotypes and omits some of them. Of under 1,100,000 clones listed, approximately 76% were seen once; the top ten hold 1.4%. Source material: memory CD4+ T cells sorted from blood. Regarding subset: CD45RA-negative fraction. These receptors all stem from a man aged 18 to 29 in good health.

On this clone itself: Different DNA sequences within this sample yield the same CDR3. The chain uses TRBV7-9 and TRBJ1-3; D is undetermined. V lost 5 bases and J 2 bases, leaving 7 bases between the germline ends. Germline assignment: CDR1 SEHNR and CDR2 FQNEAQ (reference sequence). The length of the CDR3 is 13 residues. Here the CDR3 reads CASSPGAGNTIYF. The CDR3 DNA reads TGTGCCAGCAGCCCGGGCGCTGGAAACACCATATATTTT.

The chain carries TRBV23-1 and TRBJ1-2, with TRBD1 identical over 7 bases. TRBV23-1 is recorded as an ORF, its role being uncertain. The CDR3 totals 18 residues. V gave up 0 bases and J gave up 8 bases; unmatched junction bases: 18. CDR3: CASSQSRQGQRKKGGYTF. CDR3 coding DNA: TGCGCCAGCAGTCAATCGAGACAGGGACAGAGGAAGAAAGGGGGCTACACCTTC.

The chain has TRBV5-6 and TRBJ2-5; TRBD1 aligns across 7 bases. The V gene's germline CDR1 is SGHDT and CDR2 YYEEEE. CDR3 length: 15 residues. With V trimmed by 1 base and J by 5 bases, 8 bases remained unmatched. The CDR3 DNA sequence: TGTGCCAGCAGCTTGATAACAGGGGTCGGCGAGACCCAGTACTTC. Encoded protein: CASSLITGVGETQYF.

This chain uses TRBV27 with TRBJ1-6; D is undetermined. Germline lookup yields CDR1 MNHEY and CDR2 SMNVEV (reference sequence). This CDR3 is 13 amino acids long. V dropped 6 bases and J dropped 6 bases, with 9 bases sitting between them. DNA of the CDR3: TGTGCCAGCAGCACCGGGCTTAATTCACCCCTCCACTTT. As protein: CASSTGLNSPLHF.

The rearrangement uses TRBV7-3 and TRBJ2-1; D ambiguous. The CDR3 sequence is 13 residues long. Germline lookup yields CDR1 SGHTA and CDR2 FQGTGA. Deletions cut 2 bases from V and 10 bases from J, with 12 bases between. This CDR3 is CASSLAPGGEQFF. DNA for the CDR3: TGTGCCAGCAGCTTAGCCCCGGGCGGCGAGCAGTTCTTC. Combining the CDR3 with reference TRBV7-3 and TRBJ2-1 gives the whole variable domain GAGVSQTPSNKVTEKGKYVELRCDPISGHTALYWYRQSLGQGPEFLIYFQGTGAADDSGLPNDRFFAVRPEGSVSTLKIQRTERGDSAVYLCASSLAPGGEQFFGPGTRLTVL.

This clone was seen many times. This sequence joins TRBV19 and TRBJ1-5, with D perhaps TRBD1 (6 bases). Germline V gene lookup returns CDR1 LNHDA and CDR2 SQIVND (reference sequence). The V end lost 5 bases, the J end lost 6 bases, and 14 bases lay between the germline ends. The CDR3 loop spans 14 amino acids. CDR3 bases: TGTGCCAGTAGTGCAGGGGAAAATGGTCAGCCCCAGCATTTT. It encodes CASSAGENGQPQHF.

The V and J genes are TRBV25-1 and TRBJ2-1, with a possible D match to TRBD2 (6 bases). This CDR3 is 16 amino acids long. V lost 3 bases and J lost 0, with 12 bases in between. Germline lookup yields CDR1 MGHDK and CDR2 SYGVNS. The DNA of the CDR3 is TGTGCCAGCAGTGACCCCCGTAGCGGCTCCTACAATGAGCAGTTCTTC. Its protein product is CASSDPRSGSYNEQFF.

This clone has just one count. The CDR3 loop reads CASSEANTGKGYTF. In DNA, the CDR3 is TGTGCCAGCAGTGAAGCAAACACAGGGAAGGGCTACACCTTC. The gene calls are TRBV2 and TRBJ1-2; tentative D call: TRBD1 (6 bases). The CDR3 is 14 residues long. Germline V gene lookup returns CDR1 SNHLY and CDR2 FYNNEI. Trimming stripped 0 bases from V and 8 bases from J, with 13 bases between.

This rearrangement joins TRBV7-2 to TRBJ1-4; no reliable D call. Trimming pared 1 base from V and 4 bases from J, leaving 7 bases between. Germline V gene sequence: CDR1 SGHTA, CDR2 FQGNSA. There are 14 residues in the CDR3. Here the CDR3 DNA reads TGTGCCAGCAGCTTAGATAGCTATAATGAAAAACTGTTTTTT. Translating it yields CASSLDSYNEKLFF. The full variable domain, rest sourced from reference TRBV7-2 and TRBJ1-4, is GAGVSQSPSNKVTEKGKDVELRCDPISGHTALYWYRQSLGQGLEFLIYFQGNSAPDKSGLPSDRFSAERTGGSVSTLTIQRTQQEDSAVYLCASSLDSYNEKLFFGSGTQLSVL.

This clone was seen once. The V call is TRBV28, the J call TRBJ1-4; D might be TRBD1 (5 bases). Germline CDR1 reads MDHEN; CDR2 reads SYDVKM. V was trimmed by 4 bases and J by 8 bases, leaving 20 bases between them. CDR3 size: 16 residues. CDR3 bases: TGTGCCAGCAGTTCCTGGATCGGGGGGAGTAAAGAAAAACTGTTTTTT. As protein: CASSSWIGGSKEKLFF.

The chain links TRBV18 to TRBJ2-5, with TRBD1 identical over 7 bases. CDR1 KGHSH and CDR2 LQKENI come from the germline V gene. V shed 3 bases, J shed 5 bases, and the junction held 9 bases outside the gene matches. This CDR3 is built from 15 residues. CDR3 coding DNA: TGTGCCAGCTCACCCACAGGGGCTCGCGGTGAGACCCAGTACTTC. Translated, it gives CASSPTGARGETQYF. The full variable domain, in which reference TRBV18 and TRBJ2-5 provide the parts outside the CDR3, is NAGVMQNPRHLVRRRGQEARLRCSPMKGHSHVYWYRQLPEEGLKFMVYLQKENIIDESGMPKERFSAEFPKEGPSILRIQQVVRGDSAAYFCASSPTGARGETQYFGPGTRLLVL.

The genes are TRBV2 and TRBJ1-2; D unclear. Trimming took 3 bases from V and 6 from J, leaving 11 bases between them. The CDR3 contains 13 residues. CDR1 and CDR2 from the germline V gene are SNHLY and FYNNEI. CDR3 coding DNA: TGTGCCAGCAGTGAGCGAAGGGTTGATGGCTACACCTTC. It yields the protein CASSERRVDGYTF.

V and J are TRBV7-2 and TRBJ2-5; the D is unclear. There are 14 residues in the CDR3. Trimming shortened V by 1 base and J by 5 bases, and 11 bases separated the two germline ends. From germline, CDR1 is SGHTA and CDR2 FQGNSA. CDR3 loop: CASSLVPDGETQYF. The CDR3 coding sequence is TGTGCCAGCAGCTTAGTTCCCGACGGGGAGACCCAGTACTTC.

The gene calls are TRBV18 and TRBJ2-1; 11 nucleotides align to TRBD2. V lost 3 bases, J lost 7 bases, and 5 bases stayed unmatched. Per germline, CDR1 KGHSH and CDR2 LQKENI. The CDR3 has 15 amino acids. The CDR3 here is CASSPTSGSGNEQFF. For the CDR3, the DNA is TGTGCCAGCTCACCCACTAGCGGGAGTGGGAATGAGCAGTTCTTC.

V gene TRBV28 combines with J gene TRBJ2-5, with TRBD1 matching over 8 bases. The V and J ends lost 5 bases and 4 bases, in that order; junction bases with no gene match: 9. CDR1 MDHEN and CDR2 SYDVKM come from the germline V gene. The CDR3 loop spans 15 amino acids. The CDR3 is CASSDRTGRIETQYF. The CDR3, as DNA: TGTGCCAGCAGTGATCGGACAGGGCGAATAGAGACCCAGTACTTC.

Only a few counts were recorded for this clone. V is TRBV19 and J is TRBJ1-6; 7 bases align to TRBD1. The CDR3 length is 15 residues. Trimming removed 6 bases from V and 6 bases from J; junction bases left unmatched: 8. The V gene's germline CDR1 is LNHDA and CDR2 SQIVND (reference sequence). This CDR3 reads CASRSSGQINSPLHF. CDR3 DNA: TGTGCCAGTAGATCATCGGGACAGATTAATTCACCCCTCCACTTT.

The rearrangement links TRBV5-1 to TRBJ2-5; no reliable D call. V lost 2 bases to trimming and J lost 3 bases, with 11 bases between them. Germline CDR1 is SGHRS and CDR2 is YFSETQ. The CDR3 consists of 14 residues. CDR3 sequence: CASSFGSAEETQYF. Here the CDR3 DNA reads TGCGCCAGCAGCTTTGGGTCTGCGGAAGAGACCCAGTACTTC.

This clone was detected only a few times. The chain carries TRBV5-1 and TRBJ2-1; 11 bases align to TRBD2. The CDR3 is 16 residues long. J was trimmed by 7 bases and V by 3 bases; bases with no gene match: 9. CDR1 SGHRS and CDR2 YFSETQ come from the germline V gene. CDR3 amino acids: CASSSEVSGGANEQFF. The CDR3 DNA sequence: TGCGCCAGCAGCTCAGAAGTTAGCGGGGGGGCAAATGAGCAGTTCTTC.

V is TRBV7-2 and J is TRBJ2-2; no clear D gene. CDR3 length: 12 amino acids. Per the germline V gene, CDR1 is SGHTA and CDR2 is FQGNSA. The V gene lost 5 bases and the J gene lost 3 bases, with 4 bases spanning the gap. CDR3 loop: CASSVYTGELFF. DNA of the CDR3: TGTGCCAGCAGCGTCTACACCGGGGAGCTGTTTTTT.

V is TRBV28 and J is TRBJ2-2, with D possibly TRBD1 on 7 matching bases. V was trimmed by 1 base and J by 6 bases, leaving 12 bases between them. Germline-derived CDR1 and CDR2 are MDHEN and SYDVKM. CDR3 size: 15 residues. CDR3 residues: CASSLSARGAGELFF. The CDR3 coding sequence is TGTGCCAGCAGTTTATCGGCCAGGGGGGCCGGGGAGCTGTTTTTT. Full variable domain (missing parts from reference TRBV28 and TRBJ2-2): DVKVTQSSRYLVKRTGEKVFLECVQDMDHENMFWYRQDPGLGLRLIYFSYDVKMKEKGDIPEGYSVSREKKERFSLILESASTNQTSMYLCASSLSARGAGELFFGEGSRLTVL.

The J gene is TRBJ2-2, the V gene TRBV11-2; D ambiguous. Deletions cut 1 base from V and 7 bases from J, with 7 bases between. The germline gives CDR1 SGHAT, CDR2 FQNNGV. The CDR3 covers 13 residues. CDR3 protein: CASSLGVVGELFF. CDR3 bases: TGTGCCAGCAGCTTAGGGGTTGTCGGGGAGCTGTTTTTT.

The chain's CDR3 is CASSAAGTQETQYF. CDR3 sequence (DNA): TGCGCCAGCAGTGCCGCCGGAACACAAGAGACCCAGTACTTC. This sequence joins TRBV10-1 and TRBJ2-5; the D is unclear. The ends were cut back, 4 bases at V and 2 bases at J, with 11 bases in the middle. Looked up from germline, CDR1 is WNHNN and CDR2 is SYGVQD (reference sequence). The CDR3 extends over 14 amino acids.

This clone was observed a few times. The rearrangement uses TRBV29-1 and TRBJ1-1, with D tentatively TRBD1 (5 bases). Germline loops: CDR1 SQVTM, CDR2 ANQGSEA. CDR3 size: 15 residues. Trimming left V 7 bases short and J 5 bases short, with 23 bases between. DNA for the CDR3: TGCAGCGCTCCAGGGAGCGGGCATGGTGTGACTGAAGCTTTCTTT. As protein: CSAPGSGHGVTEAFF.

The rearrangement joins TRBV18 to TRBJ1-3; D remains unclear. The CDR3 has 15 amino acids. CDR1 is KGHSH, CDR2 LQKENI, per germline. Trimming stripped 5 bases from V and 2 bases from J, with 13 bases between. The CDR3 here is CASSTSGATGNTIYF. In nucleotides, the CDR3 is TGTGCCAGCTCAACCTCGGGCGCGACTGGAAACACCATATATTTT.